The rows below give T cell receptor beta chains drawn from one sample of a study of T cell changes during pregnancy in multiple sclerosis. Sequencing used immunoSEQ multiplex PCR; TCRdb keeps in-frame clones, though not all of them. The table has 50,000 to 60,000 clones, more than 80% seen once. Sequences were derived from CD4+ T cells from peripheral blood mononuclear cells, sampled in the first trimester of pregnancy. These receptors were collected from a female donor with multiple sclerosis, enrolled in a pregnancy study. CDR3s include the opening cysteine and the closing phenylalanine or tryptophan. Each record gives: clone size, D gene, J gene, V gene, CDR3 DNA, CDR3 protein. A D gene is named only where the DNA matches it firmly. The listing skips clone size in some rows; elsewhere it reads once, few, many or a size class.

>-|-|TRBJ1-5|TRBV7-2
TGTGCCAGCAGCGTTATGGGTGGAGGGCCCCAGCATTTT
CASSVMGGGPQHF
>-|-|TRBJ2-5|TRBV10-3
TGTGCCATCAGGGGGGGACCGGGACAGCAAGAGACCCAGTACTTC
CAIRGGPGQQETQYF
>-|-|TRBJ1-2|TRBV29-1
TGCAGCGCCGGAGTCTGGGGAGGGAACTATGGCTACACCTTC
CSAGVWGGNYGYTF
>few|-|TRBJ1-1|TRBV11-3
TGTGCCAGCAGCTTAGGTAAGGGAGGTGAAGCTTTCTTT
CASSLGKGGEAFF
>-|TRBD1|TRBJ1-1|TRBV6-1
TGTGCCAGCAGTGCTGGACAGGGGGTTGTAGCTTTCTTT
CASSAGQGVVAFF
>-|TRBD1|TRBJ2-5|TRBV2
TGTGCCAGCAGTCAACAGGGGCGGGAGACCCAGTACTTC
CASSQQGRETQYF
>-|TRBD2|TRBJ2-3|TRBV5-4
TGTGCCAGCAGCTTGGTGCGGGGGGGAAGCACAGATACGCAGTATTTT
CASSLVRGGSTDTQYF
>-|-|TRBJ1-1|TRBV29-1
TGCAGCGTTGAGAAGGGGTTAAACACTGAAGCTTTCTTT
CSVEKGLNTEAFF
>-|-|TRBJ1-3|TRBV30
TGTGCCTGGAGCCCCGACGCGGCTGGAAACACCATATATTTT
CAWSPDAAGNTIYF
>-|-|TRBJ1-4|TRBV18
TGTGCCAGCTCAGAGCAGGGTCCAGCTAATGAAAAACTGTTTTTT
CASSEQGPANEKLFF
>-|-|TRBJ2-1|TRBV7-3
TGTGCCAGCAGCCAGAAGCGGGTCCGCTCCTACAATGAGCAGTTCTTC
CASSQKRVRSYNEQFF
>-|-|TRBJ1-5|TRBV10-3
TGTGCCATCAGTGAGTCCGGACAGACTCCTTTTCCGCCCCAGCATTTT
CAISESGQTPFPPQHF
>once|-|TRBJ1-1|TRBV19
TGTGCCAGTAGTACCAAGAGACCCAATTACGGGGCTTTCTTT
CASSTKRPNYGAFF
>-|-|TRBJ2-1|TRBV11-3
TGTGCCAGCAGCCTCAGGGATAATGAGCAGTTCTTC
CASSLRDNEQFF
>-|-|TRBJ2-5|TRBV5-1
TGCGCCAGCAGCTTGGGGCGGGTGGAGACCCAGTACTTC
CASSLGRVETQYF
>-|TRBD2|TRBJ2-1|TRBV9
TGTGCCAGCAGCGTACTAGCGGGAGGGCCGTTCGGGCACAATGAGCAGTTCTTC
CASSVLAGGPFGHNEQFF
>-|TRBD1|TRBJ1-1|TRBV19
TGTGCCAGCAAACAGGGGGTGGGGACTGAAGCTTTCTTT
CASKQGVGTEAFF
>-|TRBD1|TRBJ2-7|TRBV28
TGTGCCAGCAGTTCCTCGACAGGGGGCCCGGGGAAGCAGTACTTC
CASSSSTGGPGKQYF
>-|-|TRBJ2-3|TRBV6-6
TGTGCCAGCAGTTACTCGTGGGGAGGCGGAGATACGCAGTATTTT
CASSYSWGGGDTQYF
>-|TRBD2|TRBJ2-2|TRBV11-3
TGTGCCAGCAGCCCTAGCGGGGGTGGGACCGGGGAGCTGTTTTTT
CASSPSGGGTGELFF
>-|-|TRBJ1-2|TRBV7-2
TGTGCCAGCAGCTTCCCGGGGAACTATGGCTACACCTTC
CASSFPGNYGYTF
>few|TRBD1|TRBJ2-7|TRBV11-3
TGTGCCAGCAGCTCAGGGGGCTCGATCTCCTACGAGCAGTACTTC
CASSSGGSISYEQYF
>-|-|TRBJ1-2|TRBV28
TGTGCCAGCAGTTTGGTCCCGGGTTCGGGCTACACCTTC
CASSLVPGSGYTF
>once|TRBD1|TRBJ1-5|TRBV7-2
TGTGCCAGCAGCCCCCGGCAGGGGGGTCAGCCCCAGCATTTT
CASSPRQGGQPQHF
>-|-|TRBJ1-5|TRBV23-1
TGCGCCAGCAGTCAATGGAGTCAGCCCCAGCATTTT
CASSQWSQPQHF
>-|-|TRBJ2-2|TRBV9
TGTGCCAGCAGCGTAGCCGAGCGTGGCGGGGAGCTGTTTTTT
CASSVAERGGELFF
>few|-|TRBJ2-1|TRBV11-2
TGTGCCAGCAGCGGACTTAGCGGAAATCAGGAGCAGTTCTTC
CASSGLSGNQEQFF
>once|-|TRBJ1-2|TRBV25-1
TGTGCCAGCAGTGGGCCCTTCGTTTCTAACTATGGCTACACCTTC
CASSGPFVSNYGYTF
>-|-|TRBJ2-7|TRBV6-1
TGTGCCAGCAGTGCTCTGACGGACCGGGGCGAGCAGTACTTC
CASSALTDRGEQYF
>-|-|TRBJ2-1|TRBV14
TGTGCCAGCAGCCAAGGGCGTACGTGGGAGGAAACCTACAATGAGCAGTTCTTC
CASSQGRTWEETYNEQFF
>once|TRBD2|TRBJ2-5|TRBV28
TGTGCCAGCGGCGGGGGGCTAGCGGGGGGGACCCAGTACTTC
CASGGGLAGGTQYF
>-|-|TRBJ2-3|TRBV7-9
TGTGCCAGCAGCTTAGCTCTGGCGGACTACACAGATACGCAGTATTTT
CASSLALADYTDTQYF
>-|TRBD1|TRBJ1-4|TRBV11-3
TGTGCCAGCAGCTCTGCGGGACAGGGGTTTGAAAAACTGTTTTTT
CASSSAGQGFEKLFF
>-|-|TRBJ2-7|TRBV19
TGTGCCAGTAGTATTGGAGACCAAGCGTACTACGAGCAGTACTTC
CASSIGDQAYYEQYF
>-|-|TRBJ2-7|TRBV5-4
TGTGCCAGCAGCAGTGGGGCAGGACAGAGCTACGAGCAGTACTTC
CASSSGAGQSYEQYF
>-|-|TRBJ2-7|TRBV11-3
TGTGCCAGCAGCTTAGGATTGGGGGGAGCTTCCTACGAGCAGTACTTC
CASSLGLGGASYEQYF
>-|TRBD2|TRBJ2-1|TRBV10-3
TGTGCCATCAAAATGGGACTAGCGGGGGCCGGGGCCGGCTCCTACAATGAGCAGTTCTTC
CAIKMGLAGAGAGSYNEQFF
>-|TRBD2|TRBJ2-7|TRBV7-2
TGTGCCAGCAAAGAGGCCCCGGGACTAGTGGTTCGCGAGCAGTACTTC
CASKEAPGLVVREQYF
>-|-|TRBJ1-3|TRBV28
TGTGCCAGCAGTAACCAGGGTGTCTCTGGAAACACCATATATTTT
CASSNQGVSGNTIYF
>-|TRBD1|TRBJ2-7|TRBV6-6
TGTGCCACCCAAACAGGGGCCGCCTACGAGCAGTACTTC
CATQTGAAYEQYF
>-|-|TRBJ2-3|TRBV14
TGTGCCAGCAGCCACGGAGATACGCAGTATTTT
CASSHGDTQYF
>-|TRBD2|TRBJ2-3|TRBV2
TGTGCCAGCGTCAATGGACTAGGGATAGATACGCAGTATTTT
CASVNGLGIDTQYF
>-|-|TRBJ1-2|TRBV7-2
TGTGCCAGCAGCCGAGAGGGACAAGCCTATGGCTACACCTTC
CASSREGQAYGYTF
>-|-|TRBJ1-2|TRBV30
TGTGCCTACGACAGGTCCGGCTACACCTTC
CAYDRSGYTF
>-|-|TRBJ1-3|TRBV6-5
TGTGCCAGCAGTTTTGTCCATGGAAACACCATATATTTT
CASSFVHGNTIYF
>-|TRBD2|TRBJ2-1|TRBV9
TGTGCCAGCAGCGTAGCCGGGACTAGCTCCTACAATGAGCAGTTCTTC
CASSVAGTSSYNEQFF
>-|TRBD1|TRBJ1-4|TRBV7-2
TGTGCCAGCAGCTTCGGGACAGGGGGATTAGAAAAACTGTTTTTT
CASSFGTGGLEKLFF
>-|-|TRBJ2-7|TRBV4-1
TGCGCCAGCAGCCCCTTCGGGAGTTCCTACGAGCAGTACTTC
CASSPFGSSYEQYF
>-|-|TRBJ2-5|TRBV30
TGTGCCTGGACGCGGGCAGGGGCGGTAACAGAGACCCAGTACTTC
CAWTRAGAVTETQYF
>-|TRBD1|TRBJ1-1|TRBV5-1
TGCGCCAGCAGCCCCCGGACAGGGGGGAACACTGAAGCTTTCTTT
CASSPRTGGNTEAFF
>-|-|TRBJ2-3|TRBV19
TGTGCCAGTAGCGACCCAGGGGCAGGGATGACAGATACGCAGTATTTT
CASSDPGAGMTDTQYF